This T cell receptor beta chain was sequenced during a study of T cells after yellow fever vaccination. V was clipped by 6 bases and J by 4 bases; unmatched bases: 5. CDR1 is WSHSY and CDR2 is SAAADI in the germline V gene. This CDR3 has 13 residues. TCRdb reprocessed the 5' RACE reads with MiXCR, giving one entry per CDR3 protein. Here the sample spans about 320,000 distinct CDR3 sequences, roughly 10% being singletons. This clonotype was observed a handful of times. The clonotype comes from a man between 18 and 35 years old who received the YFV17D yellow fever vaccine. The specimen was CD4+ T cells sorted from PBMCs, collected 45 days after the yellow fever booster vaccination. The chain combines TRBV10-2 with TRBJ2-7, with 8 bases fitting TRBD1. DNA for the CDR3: TGCGCCAGCAGCGGTCGGACAGGGTACGAGCAGTACTTC. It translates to CASSGRTGYEQYF.